This TCR beta chain appears in the sequencing data of a study of blood T cell repertoires in COVID-19. Study at large: The samples span acute and convalescent COVID-19 from the United States, Italy and Spain. PBMCs, B-cell-depleted T cells, or T cells provided the cDNA or gDNA that made up the material.

Methods used by the authors: The authors estimated nucleated cell counts from reference gene primer amplification. The method was immunoSEQ multiplex PCR; TCRdb's version includes in-frame clones alone and lacks a portion of them. The V and J calls and clone size are taken from that table; D and trimming were inferred from the DNA. The repertoire holds more than 85,000 clones, with approximately 82% as singletons. The J segment lost 4 bases and the V segment lost 4 bases, leaving 4 bases of the junction unmatched. Germline values: CDR1 LGHDT, CDR2 YNNKEL (reference sequence). The CDR3 is 14 residues long.

The sequenced sample consisted of peripheral blood. The gene calls are TRBV3-1 (or the pseudogene TRBV3-2) and TRBJ1-5; 7 bases line up with TRBD1. The sequence was collected from a woman aged 60-75 years with acute or convalescent COVID-19. CDR3 bases: TGTGCCAGCAGCCGCTCAGGGGGAAATCAGCCCCAGCATTTT. Encoded protein: CASSRSGGNQPQHF.